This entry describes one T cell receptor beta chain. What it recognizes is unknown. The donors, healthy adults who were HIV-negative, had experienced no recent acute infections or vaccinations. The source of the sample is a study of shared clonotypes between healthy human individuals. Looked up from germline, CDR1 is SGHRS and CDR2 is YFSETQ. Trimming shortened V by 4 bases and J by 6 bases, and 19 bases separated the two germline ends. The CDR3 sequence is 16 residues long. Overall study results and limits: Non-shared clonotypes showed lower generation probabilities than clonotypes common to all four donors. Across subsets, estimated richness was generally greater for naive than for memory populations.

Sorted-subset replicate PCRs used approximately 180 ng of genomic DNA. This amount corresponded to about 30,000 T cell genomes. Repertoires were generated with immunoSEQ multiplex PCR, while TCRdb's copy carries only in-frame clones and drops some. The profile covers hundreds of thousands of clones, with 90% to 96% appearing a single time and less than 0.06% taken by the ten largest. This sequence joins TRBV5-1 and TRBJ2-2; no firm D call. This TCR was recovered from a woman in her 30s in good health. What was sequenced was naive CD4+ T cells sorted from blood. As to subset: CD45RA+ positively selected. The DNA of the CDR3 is TGCGCCAGCAGCCAAATTGCGACCCTAGACCCCGGGGAGCTGTTTTTT. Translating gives CASSQIATLDPGELFF.